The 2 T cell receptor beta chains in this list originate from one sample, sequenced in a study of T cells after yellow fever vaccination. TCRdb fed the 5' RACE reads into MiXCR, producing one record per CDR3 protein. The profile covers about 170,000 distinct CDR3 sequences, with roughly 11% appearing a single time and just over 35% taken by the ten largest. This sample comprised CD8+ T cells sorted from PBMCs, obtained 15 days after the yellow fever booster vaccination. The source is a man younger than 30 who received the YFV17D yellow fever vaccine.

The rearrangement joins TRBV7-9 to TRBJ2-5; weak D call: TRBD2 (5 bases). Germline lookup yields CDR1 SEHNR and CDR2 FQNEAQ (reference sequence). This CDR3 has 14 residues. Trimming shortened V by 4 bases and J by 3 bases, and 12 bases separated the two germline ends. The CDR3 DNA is TGTGCCAGCAGCTCTCAGGAGGCAGAAGAGACCCAGTACTTC. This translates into CASSSQEAEETQYF.

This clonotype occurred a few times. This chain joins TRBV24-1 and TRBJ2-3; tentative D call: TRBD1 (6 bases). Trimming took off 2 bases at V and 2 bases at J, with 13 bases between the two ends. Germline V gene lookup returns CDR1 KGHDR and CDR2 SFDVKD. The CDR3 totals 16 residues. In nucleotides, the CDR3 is TGTGCCACCAGTGATTCTGTCCAGGGGTCCACAGATACGCAGTATTTT. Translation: CATSDSVQGSTDTQYF.